The clone carrying this TCR beta chain was observed a few times. What it recognizes is unknown. This sample was taken from a study of liver allograft versus peripheral blood T cells. Whole-study context: In transplanted livers, T cell receptor repertoires were compared with those found in the recipients' peripheral blood. Notes on the study in general: Differences were reported between the T cell receptor repertoires inside liver allografts and those that were detected in peripheral blood.

Germline values: CDR1 SEHNR, CDR2 FQNEAQ (reference sequence). The CDR3 contains 13 residues. The V end was cut by 6 bases, the J end by 6 bases, with 14 bases between. Via MiXCR, TCRdb re-called the reads, giving one row per CDR3 protein. The sample lists about 2,600 distinct CDR3 sequences; about 18% were seen once. V is TRBV7-9 and J is TRBJ1-1; D may be TRBD1 (5 bases). This receptor was identified in a human patient who had a liver transplant. Some T cells may have originated in the graft donor. The CDR3 coding sequence is TGTGCCAGCAGAAGTAGACAGTTCCCTGAAGCTTTCTTT. Protein: CASRSRQFPEAFF. Combining the CDR3 with reference TRBV7-9 and TRBJ1-1 gives the whole variable domain DTGVSQNPRHKITKRGQNVTFRCDPISEHNRLYWYRQTLGQGPEFLTYFQNEAQLEKSRLLSDRFSAERPKGSFSTLEIQRTEQGDSAMYLCASRSRQFPEAFFGQGTRLTVV.